This T cell receptor beta chain came from a study of human T cells and chemical hapten exposure. Broader study findings: Patch test score rose with PT1 expanded TCRs, significant at 8, 16, 32, not 4.

Sample time point: patch test 2, 6 weeks after DPC sensitization. Treatment noted: therapeutic diphenylcyclopropenone sensitization with weekly scalp DPC. TCRdb ran MiXCR on the RACE reads and lists one entry per CDR3 protein. The sample comprises roughly 84,000 distinct CDR3 sequences, over 9.5% of which are singletons, and around 5% rests with the top ten. Between the trimmed V and J ends, which lost 8 bases and 7 bases, there was a span of 9 bases. Germline CDR1 reads MNHGY; CDR2 reads SAAAGT. The CDR3 loop spans 11 amino acids. This clonotype came up many times. The antigen is unknown. The sequencing here drew on whole blood, taken in connection with sensitization to the hapten diphenylcyclopropenone (DPC). The chain has TRBV6-8 and TRBJ2-1; D is possibly TRBD2 (5 bases). This clonotype originated in a woman aged 50 to 60 with alopecia areata. Some clones in this sample may be carry-over from other donors' samples. The CDR3 nucleotides read TGTGCCAGCTTGAGGGAGAATGAGCAGTTCTTC. This encodes CASLRENEQFF.